This T cell receptor beta chain was captured in a study of regulatory T cells in long-lasting Graves disease listed by TCRdb under 2021. At the level of the whole study: Antithyroid drugs had been taken for less than 3 months by newly diagnosed Graves' disease patients. This study used TCR sequencing and RNA sequencing of peripheral blood to compare persistent Graves' disease patients against newly diagnosed Graves' disease patients. The study was registered as a clinical trial and conducted in China. A total of about 35 samples underwent TCR sequencing, from about 13 patients with persistent Graves' disease and 20 patients with newly diagnosed Graves' disease. Findings and caveats that apply to the study as a whole: Persistent disease showed preferential use of TRBV28, TRBJ1-2 and TRBJ2-5, whereas newly diagnosed disease favored TRBV20-1 and TRBJ2-1. Persistent Graves' disease patients showed lower TCR Shannon entropy and fewer highly expanded clones than newly diagnosed patients, suggesting clonal expansion. Only peripheral blood was studied, because thyroid tissue, the primary lesion, was inaccessible. Only the TCR beta chain was sequenced and analyzed. The authors acknowledged the small sample size as a limitation that may reduce accuracy. A larger number of public clonotypes was shared among persistent patients (over 2,500) than among newly diagnosed patients (about 990).

This specimen's time point label, interpreted: newly diagnosed GD, antithyroid drugs for less than 3 months. For both TCR sequencing and RNA sequencing, RNA was extracted from PBMCs in TRIzol. The diagnosis of Graves' disease was made according to American Thyroid Association guidelines. Patients were recruited from an endocrinology department in Xi'an, China. From each patient, approximately 10 milliliters of peripheral blood was collected into an EDTA anticoagulant tube. Ficoll Paque Plus density gradient separation was used to isolate PBMCs, and no further T cell sorting was done. An Agilent 2100 Bioanalyzer and agarose gel were used to check RNA quality, while a NanoDrop 2000 measured RNA concentration. The germline V gene encodes CDR1 MDHEN and CDR2 SYDVKM. The CDR3 length equals 10 residues, ends included. Concerning this clonotype: The specificity of this receptor is unknown. The CDR3 ends on some other residue instead of the conserved phenylalanine or tryptophan, so this is likely a read error. It is unclear where the CDR3 begins or ends on the DNA, so no DNA is shown, and the CDR3 is as TCRdb lists it.

The receptor library was made with multiplex PCR. TCRdb lists the instrument as Illumina HiSeq 4000. iRepertoire HTBI primers and Arm-PCR amplification of CDR3 regions were used to construct TCR beta libraries. Before sequencing, the PCR products went through gel purification. The published analysis was carried out like this. Gene usage analysis of CDR3 amino acid clonotypes used the 62 TRBV and about 15 TRBJ segments found across samples. COPE and FqMerger were used to merge the filtered high-quality paired reads into contigs. Contigs were aligned with BLAST to IMGT TRBV, TRBD and TRBJ reference genes, and CDR3 was defined per IMGT. Highly expanded clones were defined as clonotypes with a frequency above 0.1%. Repertoire diversity was measured by Shannon entropy, and V-J evenness by the Gini coefficient. A clonotype found in more than one individual was treated as public. TCRdb trimmed public reads at Q25 via fastp, called clones via MiXCR and kept in-frame beta chains. Identical CDR3 proteins give one entry, which carries the most common genes and DNA. The V and J calls come from TCRdb's annotation, not from the publication. In this sample the table shows 350,000 to 450,000 distinct CDR3 sequences, 14% to 15% of which occur a single time. About 7.6% of the sample rests with the top ten.

This same sample was also part of a study on T cells in Graves' hyperthyroidism and ophthalmopathy. The second investigation adds: Stable Graves' hyperthyroidism was defined as no progression to ophthalmopathy during 18 months of follow-up. Hyperthyroidism patients were newly diagnosed, had a disease duration of under 2 months, and were aged 18 to 65 years. Patients with uncontrolled infections, other autoimmune diseases, pregnancy or lactation were excluded. Diagnoses were based on clinical symptoms, serum thyroxine and TRAb, thyroid ultrasound and orbital computed tomography. A first-round RT-PCR of the TCR CDR3 used the HTBI primer set with the Qiagen OneStep RT-PCR kit. Most expanded thyroid clonotypes (frequency above 0.001) were also found in blood, which suggests that blood repertoires may mirror thyroid immune responses. In cross-validation, a model built on a 13 V-J signature told ophthalmopathy apart from stable hyperthyroidism with over 85% sensitivity and roughly 81% specificity, and in testing the same model reached 80%/75%. In validation, the model predicted progression to ophthalmopathy with 65% to 71% sensitivity and 72% to 75% specificity, a median of about 6 months before onset. To identify distinguishing TCR V-J signatures, a discovery cohort of roughly 100 patients was used, comprising 43 with Graves' ophthalmopathy and 57 with stable Graves' hyperthyroidism. Whether ophthalmopathy could be predicted prospectively was tested in an independent validation cohort made up of 18 to 20 hyperthyroidism patients plus 17 patients who later progressed to ophthalmopathy. For training and testing, the 80 to 100 patients in the discovery cohort were randomly divided in a 7:3 ratio. In addition, the study compared T-cell repertoires in thyroid tissue and in blood from several Graves' hyperthyroidism patients. Following sampling, methimazole starting at 30 mg daily was given to hyperthyroidism patients, and high-dose intravenous methylprednisolone was given to ophthalmopathy patients. Libraries were constructed in a second round of multiplex PCR, after which size selection and purification were performed. The libraries were sequenced on an Illumina HiSeq2000 using paired-end 100 bp reads. SOAPnuke was used to process the raw data, removing reads that contained adapters or uncalled bases, had a mean Phred below 15, or lacked an exact match to the constant primer or identifier. COPE v1.2.5 was used to merge high-quality paired reads, and clonotypes were defined as unique nucleotide sequences. MiTCR v1.1 was used to align clonotypes to the IMGT TRBV, TRBD and TRBJ reference segments. The analysis was restricted to V-J combinations with a frequency above 0.0001, which together covered just over 99% of the repertoires. The TCS score was defined as the ratio of F50 (clonal expansion) to E x V (chaos), calculated using BLOSUM62-based TCRdist between CDR3 peptides within each V-J. Welch's t-statistics and random forest reduced some 510 V-J features to 13, which were used in a naive Bayes classifier (R e1071). No statistical method was used to fix the sample size in advance, and group allocation was not hidden from the investigators. The paper describes TCR Vbeta CDR3 sequencing of 135 peripheral blood samples, made up of 43 ophthalmopathy patients, some 76 hyperthyroidism patients and about 17 progressor patients.

The chain links TRBV28 with TRBJ2-1; the table's D call, TRBD1, was not checked against the DNA. The origin of this receptor is a woman between 40 and 55 years old with Graves disease. Donor details come from another sample of the same person, matched by shared clones. Here the sequenced sample was peripheral blood mononuclear cells (PBMCs), taken at new diagnosis, from a patient treated with antithyroid drugs. This receptor carries the CDR3 CASSSPSKST.